A single sample gave rise to the 32 T cell receptor beta chains below, sequenced in a study of cytomegalovirus exposure and HLA in healthy donors (TCRdb year 2017). Receptor amplification or capture employed the immunoSEQ multiplex PCR assay. For the multiplex PCR, a mixture combining 60 forward primers for TCR Vbeta segments and 13 reverse primers for TCR Jbeta segments was used. TCRdb mirrors the immuneACCESS table, restricted to in-frame sequences. Some clones are absent from its copies; in checked studies, under half trace to an unresolved V gene, and the reason for the others is unknown. This sample holds about 200,000 clones; 80% to 85% were observed only once. Jointly, the top ten make up about 2.6% of the sample. Sequences were obtained from PBMCs. The receptor source for this set is a woman aged 40 to 50 in good health and CMV-seronegative.

On this clone itself: Other nucleotide sequences from this sample produce the same CDR3. The gene calls are TRBV5-1 and TRBJ2-7; D possibly corresponds to TRBD1 (6 bases). The CDR3 spans 13 residues. The V and J ends lost 1 base and 7 bases respectively, with 12 bases between them. The germline CDR1 and CDR2 sequences are SGHRS and YFSETQ. The CDR3 sequence: CASSLFGGAEQYF. CDR3 DNA: TGCGCCAGCAGCTTGTTTGGGGGCGCTGAGCAGTACTTC.

CDR3: CAWRRGQGLYEQYF. The CDR3 nucleotides read TGTGCCTGGAGGCGGGGACAGGGTCTCTACGAGCAGTACTTC. J is TRBJ2-7 and V is TRBV30; 9 nucleotides match TRBD1. Per germline, CDR1 GTSNPN and CDR2 SVGIG (reference sequence). Trimming cost V 3 bases and J 3 bases; bases outside gene matches: 6. The CDR3 is 14 amino acids.

The chain recombines TRBV28 with TRBJ2-7, with 7 bases identical to TRBD1. V lost 5 bases, J lost 4 bases, and 8 bases stayed unmatched. The CDR3 extends over 14 amino acids. Germline loops: CDR1 MDHEN, CDR2 SYDVKM. CDR3 residues: CASSVPTGTYEQYF. Here the CDR3 DNA reads TGTGCCAGCAGTGTACCGACAGGGACGTACGAGCAGTACTTC.

V is TRBV6-6 and J is TRBJ1-5; D is unclear. CDR1 and CDR2 (germline): MNHNY, SVGAGI (reference sequence). CDR3 length: 16 amino acids. With 2 bases removed from V and 0 bases from J, the gap between germline ends came to 11 bases. The CDR3 bases are TGTGCCAGCAGTTACGCTAGAGGGTATAGCAATCAGCCCCAGCATTTT. Protein product: CASSYARGYSNQPQHF.

The chain uses TRBV2 and TRBJ2-7; possible D gene TRBD2, 5 bases. The CDR3 consists of 14 residues. Per germline, CDR1 SNHLY and CDR2 FYNNEI. V lost 9 bases and J lost 4, with 19 bases in between. The CDR3 loop is CARRAPSSVYEQYF. In DNA form, the CDR3 reads TGTGCCAGACGTGCGCCTAGCTCGGTATACGAGCAGTACTTC.

The chain joins TRBV7-9 to TRBJ2-3; D gene ambiguous. The V end was cut by 3 bases, the J end by 4 bases, with 5 bases between. CDR3 length equals 12 residues. CDR1 SEHNR and CDR2 FQNEAQ come from the germline V gene (reference sequence). The CDR3 here is CASSFRSDTQYF. For the CDR3, the DNA is TGTGCCAGCAGCTTCAGATCAGATACGCAGTATTTT.

This clone was seen just once. The gene calls are TRBV6-6 and TRBJ2-7; a possible D gene is TRBD2 (6 bases). This CDR3 has 15 amino acids. Germline CDR1 and CDR2: MNHNY and SVGAGI (reference sequence). Trimming shortened V by 0 bases and J by 3 bases, and 12 bases separated the two germline ends. The CDR3 protein is CASSYSSPSVYEQYF. In nucleotides, the CDR3 is TGTGCCAGCAGTTACTCGAGTCCTAGCGTCTACGAGCAGTACTTC.

The rearrangement links TRBV7-6 to TRBJ2-7; D might be TRBD1 (6 bases). The CDR3 covers 16 residues. With 4 bases removed from V and 1 base from J, the gap between germline ends came to 17 bases. From germline, CDR1 is SGHVS and CDR2 FNYEAQ. CDR3 sequence reads: CASSSAGQGLSYEQYF. As DNA, the CDR3 is TGTGCCAGCAGCTCGGCAGGGCAGGGGCTTTCCTACGAGCAGTACTTC.

The chain carries TRBV9 and TRBJ2-3; 13 positions agree with TRBD2. The CDR3 is made up of 18 amino acids. The V gene end was trimmed by 3 bases and the J gene end by 3 bases; junction bases not matched to a gene: 10. Germline CDR1 and CDR2: SGDLS and YYNGEE. This chain's CDR3 is CASSDGRGLAGVTDTQYF. DNA of the CDR3: TGTGCCAGCAGCGACGGACGCGGACTAGCGGGAGTGACAGATACGCAGTATTTT.

The DNA of the CDR3 is TGTGCCAGCAGTTTAGCCCCCCGGGACAGGAACTATGGCTACACCTTC. Protein sequence: CASSLAPRDRNYGYTF. The chain has TRBV27 and TRBJ1-2, with 8 bases fitting TRBD1. V trimming: 2 bases; J trimming: 2 bases; junction bases outside the gene matches: 7. Germline CDR1 reads MNHEY; CDR2 reads SMNVEV (reference sequence). The CDR3 length is 16 residues.

The chain is built from TRBV30 and TRBJ1-2; D call uncertain. Per germline, CDR1 GTSNPN and CDR2 SVGIG (reference sequence). V shed 1 base and J shed 3 bases, with 6 bases lying between them. The CDR3 totals 12 residues. CDR3 residues: CAWSAGDYGYTF. The CDR3 coding sequence is TGTGCCTGGAGTGCCGGGGACTATGGCTACACCTTC. Together with reference TRBV30 and TRBJ1-2, the CDR3 gives the full variable domain: SQTIHQWPATLVQPVGSPLSLECTVEGTSNPNLYWYRQAAGRGLQLLFYSVGIGQISSEVPQNLSASRPQDRQFILSSKKLLLSDSGFYLCAWSAGDYGYTFGSGTRLTVV.

The rearrangement uses TRBV7-6 and TRBJ2-3; 7 bases align to TRBD2. The CDR3 totals 15 residues. The J segment lost 0 bases and the V segment lost 1 base, leaving 1 base of the junction unmatched. In germline, CDR1 is SGHVS, CDR2 FNYEAQ. The DNA for the CDR3 is TGTGCCAGCAGCTTAGGGGAGGGAAGCACAGATACGCAGTATTTT. It yields the protein CASSLGEGSTDTQYF.

This clone was seen only once. V gene TRBV27 combines with J gene TRBJ1-1, with a tentative D call TRBD1 (6 bases). The CDR3 has 14 residues. The germline V gene has CDR1 MNHEY and CDR2 SMNVEV (reference sequence). V was cut by 2 bases and J by 1 base, with 8 bases left in between. This chain's CDR3 is CASSLVQGNTEAFF. CDR3 nucleotides: TGTGCCAGCAGTTTAGTACAGGGGAACACTGAAGCTTTCTTT.

The J gene is TRBJ2-3, the V gene TRBV5-1; unclear D gene. The CDR3 is 13 amino acids. Per the germline V gene, CDR1 is SGHRS and CDR2 is YFSETQ. Trimming stripped 4 bases from V and 1 base from J, with 7 bases between. The chain's CDR3 is CASSPQGTDTQYF. DNA of the CDR3: TGCGCCAGCAGCCCCCAGGGCACAGATACGCAGTATTTT.

V and J are TRBV11-2 and TRBJ2-3; TRBD2 agrees at 8 bases. V shed 1 base, J shed 12 bases, and the junction held 6 bases outside the gene matches. Germline V gene sequence: CDR1 SGHAT, CDR2 FQNNGV. The CDR3 spans 13 residues. The CDR3 region is CASSLGAGGNQYF. The CDR3 bases are TGTGCCAGCAGCTTAGGGGCGGGGGGCAATCAGTATTTT.

The genes are TRBV5-1 and TRBJ2-5; no firm D call. Germline values: CDR1 SGHRS, CDR2 YFSETQ. V was cut by 0 bases and J by 1 base, with 7 bases left in between. The CDR3 is 14 residues long. In nucleotides, the CDR3 is TGCGCCAGCAGCTTGGGAGATATCCAAGAGACCCAGTACTTC. It codes for CASSLGDIQETQYF.

This clone appeared a single time. CDR3 bases: TGCGCCAGCAGCTTGGAGGCAGGGATGAAGACCCAGTACTTC. Translating it yields CASSLEAGMKTQYF. The chain employs TRBV5-1 and TRBJ2-5; a weak D match, TRBD1 (5 bases). This CDR3 contains 14 residues. V was shortened by 0 bases and J by 6 bases, with 12 bases between the two germline ends. Germline CDR1 reads SGHRS; CDR2 reads YFSETQ.

This chain links TRBV28 with TRBJ2-7; TRBD2 might be the D (6 bases). Deletions cut 4 bases from V and 2 bases from J, with 15 bases between. Looked up from germline, CDR1 is MDHEN and CDR2 is SYDVKM. The CDR3 runs to 15 residues. DNA for the CDR3: TGTGCCAGCAGTTCCCCTGGGACTCTTCCCTACGAGCAGTACTTC. It codes for CASSSPGTLPYEQYF.

This chain links TRBV7-3 with TRBJ2-3, with D uncertain. Between the trimmed V and J ends, which lost 4 bases and 3 bases, there was a span of 11 bases. Germline loops: CDR1 SGHTA, CDR2 FQGTGA. The CDR3 is 14 residues long. CDR3 region: CASSWSSGTDTQYF. The DNA for the CDR3 is TGTGCCAGCAGCTGGTCTAGTGGTACAGATACGCAGTATTTT.

This sequence joins TRBV5-1 and TRBJ2-5; 14 bases are shared with TRBD2. Germline V gives CDR1 SGHRS, CDR2 YFSETQ. V dropped 4 bases and J dropped 4; count of bases not matched to a gene: 6. The CDR3 runs 16 residues. The CDR3 region is CASSLGLAGVPETQYF. Written as DNA, the CDR3 is TGCGCCAGCAGCCTGGGACTAGCGGGAGTCCCAGAGACCCAGTACTTC. Together with reference TRBV5-1 and TRBJ2-5, the CDR3 gives the full variable domain: KAGVTQTPRYLIKTRGQQVTLSCSPISGHRSVSWYQQTPGQGLQFLFEYFSETQRNKGNFPGRFSGRQFSNSRSEMNVSTLELGDSALYLCASSLGLAGVPETQYFGPGTRLLVL.

The chain uses TRBV28 and TRBJ1-2; D is unclear. V lost 10 bases and J 8 bases, leaving 14 bases between the germline ends. Germline CDR1 reads MDHEN; CDR2 reads SYDVKM. The CDR3 loop spans 11 amino acids. CDR3 in DNA: TGTGCCACCCGGGCCCCGGGAGGCTACACCTTC. It codes for CATRAPGGYTF.

This clone was seen only a few times. The chain carries TRBV7-9 and TRBJ2-7; TRBD1 matches 9 bases. Germline CDR1 and CDR2: SEHNR and FQNEAQ (reference sequence). The CDR3 length is 14 residues. The ends lost 8 bases at V and 2 bases at J; junction bases unmatched: 7. The DNA for the CDR3 is TGTGCCAGCTCATCGACAGGGGGGCCCTACGAGCAGTACTTC. This sequence encodes CASSSTGGPYEQYF.

CDR3 amino acids: CASSLWHGNQPQHF. DNA of the CDR3: TGTGCCAGCAGTTTGTGGCATGGCAATCAGCCCCAGCATTTT. V usage is TRBV28 and J usage is TRBJ1-5; D not certain. The V gene lost 3 bases and the J gene lost 2 bases, with 8 bases spanning the gap. The CDR3 contains 14 residues. The germline CDR1 and CDR2 sequences are MDHEN and SYDVKM.

The genes are TRBV7-9 and TRBJ1-4, with unresolved D. Germline-derived CDR1 and CDR2 are SEHNR and FQNEAQ (reference sequence). The CDR3 is 14 amino acids. V shed 0 bases and J shed 6 bases, with 8 bases lying between them. CDR3 amino acids: CASSLAVRDEKLFF. CDR3 nucleotide sequence: TGTGCCAGCAGCTTAGCGGTGAGAGATGAAAAACTGTTTTTT.

The rearrangement joins TRBV5-5 to TRBJ1-1, with D hard to call. Germline V gives CDR1 SGHKS, CDR2 YYEKEE (reference sequence). The CDR3 sequence is 15 residues long. V was pared by 4 bases and J by 11 bases, with 24 bases between. The CDR3 nucleotides are TGTGCCAGCAGCCCCGAGGCGGCAGCTAGGAGGGTCGCTTTCTTT. Its translation: CASSPEAAARRVAFF.

The CDR3 coding sequence is TGTGCCAGCAGCTTATGGGTAGCGGGAACAACAGATACGCAGTATTTT. Protein sequence: CASSLWVAGTTDTQYF. This chain links TRBV7-9 with TRBJ2-3; 8 bases are shared with TRBD2. V gave up 2 bases and J gave up 3 bases; unmatched junction bases: 7. The CDR3 runs 16 residues. CDR1 and CDR2 from the germline V gene are SEHNR and FQNEAQ (reference sequence).

This clone was recorded only once. The chain combines TRBV6-1 with TRBJ1-2; D is unclear. Germline values: CDR1 MNHNS, CDR2 SASEGT. This CDR3 spans 15 amino acids. Trimming shortened V by 0 bases and J by 1 base, and 9 bases separated the two germline ends. As DNA, the CDR3 is TGTGCCAGCAGTGAAGCTGGTAGCAGTAACTATGGCTACACCTTC. Translation gives CASSEAGSSNYGYTF.

The V gene is TRBV20-1, the J gene TRBJ2-1; no clear D gene. CDR3 size: 10 residues. CDR1 is DFQATT, CDR2 SNEGSKA, per germline (reference sequence). The CDR3 nucleotides read TGCAGAGAGCTCGGGAATGAGCAGTTCTTC. Protein product: CRELGNEQFF.

The chain carries TRBV28 and TRBJ1-5; D gene unclear. V was shortened by 5 bases and J by 1 base, with 12 bases between the two germline ends. The germline V gene encodes CDR1 MDHEN and CDR2 SYDVKM. The CDR3 spans 15 residues. The CDR3 here is CASSPQEGSNQPQHF. DNA of the CDR3: TGTGCCAGCAGTCCCCAGGAGGGCAGCAATCAGCCCCAGCATTTT.

J is TRBJ2-6 and V is TRBV19; 13 bases agree with TRBD2. The germline gives CDR1 LNHDA, CDR2 SQIVND (reference sequence). This CDR3 is built from 17 residues. Trimming took 8 bases from V and 3 from J; bases not matched to a gene: 7. The chain's CDR3 is CASLPGLAGFGANVLTF. In DNA, the CDR3 is TGTGCCAGTTTACCGGGACTAGCGGGGTTTGGGGCCAACGTCCTGACTTTC.

The chain recombines TRBV18 with TRBJ1-1; the D is unclear. The V end was cut by 3 bases, the J end by 1 base, with 9 bases between. This CDR3 contains 14 residues. Germline V gives CDR1 KGHSH, CDR2 LQKENI. CDR3 residues: CASSPSVSNTEAFF. CDR3 in DNA: TGTGCCAGCTCACCCTCAGTGTCGAACACTGAAGCTTTCTTT.

The chain carries TRBV5-1 and TRBJ2-3; TRBD2 might be the D (7 bases). Germline CDR1 is SGHRS and CDR2 is YFSETQ. V lost 4 bases to trimming and J lost 0 bases, with 12 bases between them. This CDR3 has 15 residues. Here the CDR3 reads CASSLEGGSTDTQYF. DNA for the CDR3: TGCGCCAGCAGCCTTGAGGGGGGGAGCACAGATACGCAGTATTTT.